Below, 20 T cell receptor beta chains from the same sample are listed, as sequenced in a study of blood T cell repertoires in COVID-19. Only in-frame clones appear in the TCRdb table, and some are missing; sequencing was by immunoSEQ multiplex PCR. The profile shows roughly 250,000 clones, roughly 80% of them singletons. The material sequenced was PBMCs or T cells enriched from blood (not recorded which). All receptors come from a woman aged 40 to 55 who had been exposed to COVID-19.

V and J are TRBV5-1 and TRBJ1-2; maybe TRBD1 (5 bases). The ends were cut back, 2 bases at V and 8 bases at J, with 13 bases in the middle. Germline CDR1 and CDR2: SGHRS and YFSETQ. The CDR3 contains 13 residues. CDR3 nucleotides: TGCGCCAGCAGCTTAGGATGGGGGGAAGGCTACACCTTC. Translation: CASSLGWGEGYTF. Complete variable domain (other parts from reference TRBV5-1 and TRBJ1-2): KAGVTQTPRYLIKTRGQQVTLSCSPISGHRSVSWYQQTPGQGLQFLFEYFSETQRNKGNFPGRFSGRQFSNSRSEMNVSTLELGDSALYLCASSLGWGEGYTFGSGTRLTVV.

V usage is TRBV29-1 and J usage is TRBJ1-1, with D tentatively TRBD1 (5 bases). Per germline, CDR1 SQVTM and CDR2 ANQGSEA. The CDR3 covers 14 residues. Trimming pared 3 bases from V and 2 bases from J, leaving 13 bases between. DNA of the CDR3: TGCAGCGTTGACCCCTCGGGGGGAAACACTGAAGCTTTCTTT. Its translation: CSVDPSGGNTEAFF.

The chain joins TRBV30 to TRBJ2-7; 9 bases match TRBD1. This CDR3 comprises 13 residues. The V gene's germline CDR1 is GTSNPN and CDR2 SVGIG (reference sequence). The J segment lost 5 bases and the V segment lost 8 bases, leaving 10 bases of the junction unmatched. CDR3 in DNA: TGTGCCGCTCCCGGGACAGGGCCCCACGAGCAGTACTTC. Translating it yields CAAPGTGPHEQYF.

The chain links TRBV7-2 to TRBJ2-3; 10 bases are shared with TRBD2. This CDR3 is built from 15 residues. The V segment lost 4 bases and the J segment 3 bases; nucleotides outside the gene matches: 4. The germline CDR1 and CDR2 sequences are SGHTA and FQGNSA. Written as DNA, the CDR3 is TGTGCCAGCAGCTACAAACTAGCGGGGACAGATACGCAGTATTTT. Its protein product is CASSYKLAGTDTQYF.

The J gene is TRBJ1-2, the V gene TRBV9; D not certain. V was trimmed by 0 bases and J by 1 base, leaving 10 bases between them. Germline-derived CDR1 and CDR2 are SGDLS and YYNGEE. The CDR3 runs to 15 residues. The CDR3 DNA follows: TGTGCCAGCAGCGTAGCAGCTTACAGTAACTATGGCTACACCTTC. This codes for CASSVAAYSNYGYTF.

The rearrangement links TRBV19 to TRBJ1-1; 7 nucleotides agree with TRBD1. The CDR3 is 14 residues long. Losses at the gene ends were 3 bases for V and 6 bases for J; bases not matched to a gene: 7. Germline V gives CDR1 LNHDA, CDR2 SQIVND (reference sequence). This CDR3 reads CASSISGQIPEAFF. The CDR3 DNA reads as TGTGCCAGTAGTATCTCGGGACAGATTCCTGAAGCTTTCTTT. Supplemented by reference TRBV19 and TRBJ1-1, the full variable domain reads DGGITQSPKYLFRKEGQNVTLSCEQNLNHDAMYWYRQDPGQGLRLIYYSQIVNDFQKGDIAEGYSVSREKKESFPLTVTSAQKNPTAFYLCASSISGQIPEAFFGQGTRLTVV.

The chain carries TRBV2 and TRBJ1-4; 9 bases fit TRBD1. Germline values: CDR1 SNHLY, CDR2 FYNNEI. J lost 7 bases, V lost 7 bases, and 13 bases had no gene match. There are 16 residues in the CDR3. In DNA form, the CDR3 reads TGTGCCAGCAAAGAACAGGGGGCATCTCCGGCTGAAAAACTGTTTTTT. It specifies CASKEQGASPAEKLFF.

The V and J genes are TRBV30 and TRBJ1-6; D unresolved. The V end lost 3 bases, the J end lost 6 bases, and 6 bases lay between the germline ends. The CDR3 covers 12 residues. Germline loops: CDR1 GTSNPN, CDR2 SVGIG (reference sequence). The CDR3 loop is CAWRRVNSPLHF. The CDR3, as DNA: TGTGCCTGGAGACGGGTTAATTCACCCCTCCACTTT.

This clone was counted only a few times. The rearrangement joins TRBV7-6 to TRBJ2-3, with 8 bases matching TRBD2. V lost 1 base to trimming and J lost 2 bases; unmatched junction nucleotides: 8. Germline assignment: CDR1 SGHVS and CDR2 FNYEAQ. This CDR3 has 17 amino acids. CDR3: CASSLGVAGRYTDTQYF. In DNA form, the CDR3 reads TGTGCCAGCAGCTTAGGGGTAGCGGGGAGGTACACAGATACGCAGTATTTT. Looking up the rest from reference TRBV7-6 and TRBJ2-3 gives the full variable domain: GAGVSQSPRYKVTKRGQDVALRCDPISGHVSLYWYRQALGQGPEFLTYFNYEAQQDKSGLPNDRFSAERPEGSISTLTIQRTEQRDSAMYRCASSLGVAGRYTDTQYFGPGTRLTVL.

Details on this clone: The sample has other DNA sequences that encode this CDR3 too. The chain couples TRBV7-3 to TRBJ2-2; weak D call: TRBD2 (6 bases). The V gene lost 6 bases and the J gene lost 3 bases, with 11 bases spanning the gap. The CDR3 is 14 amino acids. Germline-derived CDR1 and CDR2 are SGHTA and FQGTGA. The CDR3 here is CASSWGVDTGELFF. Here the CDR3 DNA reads TGTGCCAGCAGTTGGGGGGTGGACACCGGGGAGCTGTTTTTT.

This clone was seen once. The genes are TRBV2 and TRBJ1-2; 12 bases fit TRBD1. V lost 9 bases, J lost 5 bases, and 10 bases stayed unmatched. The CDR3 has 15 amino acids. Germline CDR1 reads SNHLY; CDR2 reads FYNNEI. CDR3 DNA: TGTGCCAGTCCGGGACAGGGGGCCCATACATATGGCTACACCTTC. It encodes CASPGQGAHTYGYTF.

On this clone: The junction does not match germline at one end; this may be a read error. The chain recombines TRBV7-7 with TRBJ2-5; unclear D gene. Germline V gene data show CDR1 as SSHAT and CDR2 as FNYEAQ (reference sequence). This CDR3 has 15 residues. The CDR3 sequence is CASSQGWQVTETQYF. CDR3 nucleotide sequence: TGTGCTAGCAGCCAAGGCTGGCAGGTCACAGAGACCCAGTACTTC.

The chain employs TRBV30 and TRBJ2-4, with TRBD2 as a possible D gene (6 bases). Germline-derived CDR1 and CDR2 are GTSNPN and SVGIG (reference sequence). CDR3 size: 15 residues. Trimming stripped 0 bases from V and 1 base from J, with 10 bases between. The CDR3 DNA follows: TGTGCCTGGAGTGTCAGTGGGAGGGCCAAAAACATTCAGTACTTC. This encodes CAWSVSGRAKNIQYF.

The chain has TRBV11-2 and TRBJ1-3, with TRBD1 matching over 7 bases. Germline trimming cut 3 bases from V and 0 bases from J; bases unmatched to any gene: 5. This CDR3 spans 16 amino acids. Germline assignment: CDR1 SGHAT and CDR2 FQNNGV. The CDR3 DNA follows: TGTGCCAGCAGCTTGATGGGACAGCGCTCTGGAAACACCATATATTTT. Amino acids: CASSLMGQRSGNTIYF. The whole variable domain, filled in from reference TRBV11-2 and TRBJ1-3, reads EAGVAQSPRYKIIEKRQSVAFWCNPISGHATLYWYQQILGQGPKLLIQFQNNGVVDDSQLPKDRFSAERLKGVDSTLKIQPAKLEDSAVYLCASSLMGQRSGNTIYFGEGSWLTVV.

CDR3 in amino acids: CASSFLGVGTGELFF. Written as DNA, the CDR3 is TGTGCCAGTAGTTTCCTCGGGGTAGGGACCGGGGAGCTGTTTTTT. The gene calls are TRBV19 and TRBJ2-2, with a possible D match to TRBD2 (5 bases). This CDR3 has 15 amino acids. V lost 5 bases, J lost 5 bases, and 15 bases lay in between. Germline CDR1 is LNHDA and CDR2 is SQIVND (reference sequence). The whole variable domain, filled in from reference TRBV19 and TRBJ2-2, reads DGGITQSPKYLFRKEGQNVTLSCEQNLNHDAMYWYRQDPGQGLRLIYYSQIVNDFQKGDIAEGYSVSREKKESFPLTVTSAQKNPTAFYLCASSFLGVGTGELFFGEGSRLTVL.

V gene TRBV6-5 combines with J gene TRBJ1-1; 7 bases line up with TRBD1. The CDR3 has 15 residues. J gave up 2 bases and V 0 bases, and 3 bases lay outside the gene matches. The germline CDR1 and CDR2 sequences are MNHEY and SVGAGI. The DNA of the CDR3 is TGTGCCAGCAGTTACTCCACAGGGGCCAACACTGAAGCTTTCTTT. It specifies CASSYSTGANTEAFF.

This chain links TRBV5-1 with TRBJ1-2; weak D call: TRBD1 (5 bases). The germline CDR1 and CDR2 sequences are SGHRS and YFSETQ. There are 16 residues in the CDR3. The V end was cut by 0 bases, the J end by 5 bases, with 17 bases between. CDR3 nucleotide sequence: TGCGCCAGCAGCTTGGGGGCAGGGTCTTTTGGGTATGGCTACACCTTC. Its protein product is CASSLGAGSFGYGYTF.

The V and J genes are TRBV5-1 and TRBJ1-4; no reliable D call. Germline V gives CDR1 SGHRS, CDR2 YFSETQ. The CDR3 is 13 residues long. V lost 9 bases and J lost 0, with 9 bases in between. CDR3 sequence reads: CATRGATNEKLFF. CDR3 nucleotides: TGCGCCACTAGAGGTGCAACTAATGAAAAACTGTTTTTT.

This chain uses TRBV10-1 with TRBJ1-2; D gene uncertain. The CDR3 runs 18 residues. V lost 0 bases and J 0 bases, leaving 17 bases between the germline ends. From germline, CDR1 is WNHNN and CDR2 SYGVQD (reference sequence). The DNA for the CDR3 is TGCGCCAGCAGTGAGTCGGAGGGCGGGATATATACTAACTATGGCTACACCTTC. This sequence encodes CASSESEGGIYTNYGYTF.

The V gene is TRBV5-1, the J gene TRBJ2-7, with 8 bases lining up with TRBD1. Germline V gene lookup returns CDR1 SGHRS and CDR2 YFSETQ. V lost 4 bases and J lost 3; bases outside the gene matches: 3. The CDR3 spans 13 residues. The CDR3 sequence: CASSPGQDYEQYF. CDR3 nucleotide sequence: TGCGCCAGCAGCCCGGGACAGGACTACGAGCAGTACTTC.